These 19 T cell receptor beta chains were all obtained from the same sample, sequenced in a study of shared clonotypes between healthy human individuals (dated by TCRdb to 2018 to 2021). The library was built by means of the immunoSEQ multiplex PCR assay. TCRdb stores this immuneACCESS table with in-frame sequences only. Part of the clones is absent; in the studies checked, under half of the shortfall reflects unresolved V genes, and no reason is known for the rest. Recorded for this sample are about 2.1 million clones; about 93% of them occurred a single time. The ten largest clonotypes hold under 2% of the sample. CD8 naive samples consisted of CD45RO-negative cells that were positively selected for CCR7, yielding a CD45RA+CCR7+ population without TemRA cells. The sample taken for sequencing was naive CD8+ T cells from PBMCs. The sample's cell subset or site, from its label and the paper: CD45RA+CCR7+. The source is a man aged 18 to 30 in good health. Some clones in this sample may be carry-over from other donors' samples.

The chain links TRBV27 to TRBJ2-7; TRBD2 is a possible D gene (5 bases). V lost 2 bases and J 1 base, leaving 15 bases between the germline ends. Germline V CDR1 and CDR2: MNHEY, SMNVEV (reference sequence). This CDR3 contains 16 residues. The CDR3 nucleotides are TGTGCCAGCAGTTTAGGCGGCGGGCAGTTATCCTACGAGCAGTACTTC. Translation: CASSLGGGQLSYEQYF.

The chain links TRBV27 to TRBJ2-1, with D perhaps TRBD2 (5 bases). From germline, CDR1 is MNHEY and CDR2 SMNVEV (reference sequence). Trimming removed 2 bases from V and 6 bases from J, with 14 bases in between. The CDR3 runs to 15 residues. The CDR3 bases are TGTGCCAGCAGTTTAGGCGGGCAACCCACCAATGAGCAGTTCTTC. This gives the protein CASSLGGQPTNEQFF.

V is TRBV6-1 and J is TRBJ2-7; 7 nucleotides agree with TRBD1. CDR1 is MNHNS, CDR2 SASEGT, per germline. The CDR3 totals 21 residues. V shed 2 bases, J shed 3 bases, and the junction held 25 bases outside the gene matches. CDR3 sequence: CASSEYIMGTVLSPRSYEQYF. The DNA of the CDR3 is TGTGCCAGCAGTGAATATATTATGGGGACAGTTCTTTCCCCTCGAAGCTACGAGCAGTACTTC.

The chain links TRBV19 to TRBJ1-4, with a weak D call TRBD1 (5 bases). Trimming left V 5 bases short and J 2 bases short, with 12 bases between. CDR3 length: 15 residues. Germline CDR1 and CDR2: LNHDA and SQIVND (reference sequence). The chain's CDR3 is CASSSYRSTNEKLFF. CDR3 in DNA: TGTGCCAGTAGTTCGTACAGGTCCACTAATGAAAAACTGTTTTTT.

V gene TRBV7-6 combines with J gene TRBJ2-2, with TRBD1 matching over 9 bases. This CDR3 comprises 20 residues. After removal of 3 bases from V and 3 bases from J, the junction contained 17 bases not matched to a gene. Germline V lookup: CDR1 SGHVS, CDR2 FNYEAQ. The CDR3 region is CASSLDRLVVGTGHTGELFF. DNA for the CDR3: TGTGCCAGCAGCTTGGATCGTCTGGTTGTAGGGACAGGGCACACCGGGGAGCTGTTTTTT.

J is TRBJ2-1 and V is TRBV2; a weak D match, TRBD2 (6 bases). V lost 3 bases, J lost 0 bases, and 12 bases lay in between. Germline lookup yields CDR1 SNHLY and CDR2 FYNNEI. This CDR3 is built from 16 residues. The CDR3 protein is CASSDQGGSSYNEQFF. The CDR3 DNA sequence: TGTGCCAGCAGTGACCAGGGAGGAAGCTCCTACAATGAGCAGTTCTTC.

This chain connects TRBV7-9 to TRBJ1-1; 7 nucleotides agree with TRBD1. The germline CDR1 and CDR2 sequences are SEHNR and FQNEAQ (reference sequence). V shed 3 bases and J 7 bases; nucleotides not matched to a gene: 11. CDR3 length: 15 amino acids. In DNA form, the CDR3 reads TGTGCCAGCAGCTTTGAGACAGGGAGTGAAAGTGAAGCTTTCTTT. Translation: CASSFETGSESEAFF.

The CDR3 sequence is CASSAKGIRENTEAFF. For the CDR3, the DNA is TGTGCCAGCAGCGCGAAGGGCATCCGTGAGAACACTGAAGCTTTCTTT. This sequence joins TRBV7-9 and TRBJ1-1; no definite D call. The CDR3 runs to 16 residues. From germline, CDR1 is SEHNR and CDR2 FQNEAQ (reference sequence). The germline V and J ends were trimmed by 5 bases and 1 base, with 17 bases remaining between them.

The V gene is TRBV9, the J gene TRBJ2-1; D gene ambiguous. Trimming removed 1 base at V and 2 bases at J, with 4 bases between. Germline V gene lookup returns CDR1 SGDLS and CDR2 YYNGEE. The length of the CDR3 is 13 residues. For the CDR3, the DNA is TGTGCCAGCAGCGTAATACCCTACAATGAGCAGTTCTTC. Its protein is CASSVIPYNEQFF.

The chain combines TRBV27 with TRBJ2-7; TRBD2 is a possible D gene (6 bases). The V gene's germline CDR1 is MNHEY and CDR2 SMNVEV (reference sequence). Trimming shortened V by 1 base and J by 2 bases, and 9 bases separated the two germline ends. The CDR3 extends over 14 amino acids. The CDR3 nucleotides read TGTGCCAGCAGTTTATGGAGGGGACCCTACGAGCAGTACTTC. Translated: CASSLWRGPYEQYF.

The V gene is TRBV18, the J gene TRBJ2-1; perhaps TRBD2 as D (5 bases). CDR3 length equals 13 residues. Per the germline V gene, CDR1 is KGHSH and CDR2 is LQKENI. The V end lost 6 bases, the J end lost 1 base, and 7 bases lay between the germline ends. CDR3 in DNA: TGTGCCAGCTCCCCGGGATCCTACAATGAGCAGTTCTTC. This encodes CASSPGSYNEQFF.

The chain recombines TRBV7-9 with TRBJ2-2, with 8 nucleotides matching TRBD2. Germline V gene lookup returns CDR1 SEHNR and CDR2 FQNEAQ (reference sequence). This CDR3 is built from 15 residues. V gave up 3 bases and J gave up 6 bases; unmatched junction bases: 6. The CDR3: CASSFKREISGELFF. The CDR3 DNA is TGTGCCAGCAGCTTTAAGCGGGAGATATCCGGGGAGCTGTTTTTT. The full variable domain, with the rest looked up from reference TRBV7-9 and TRBJ2-2, is DTGVSQNPRHKITKRGQNVTFRCDPISEHNRLYWYRQTLGQGPEFLTYFQNEAQLEKSRLLSDRFSAERPKGSFSTLEIQRTEQGDSAMYLCASSFKREISGELFFGEGSRLTVL.

This chain connects TRBV5-1 to TRBJ2-1; 10 bases agree with TRBD1. Germline trimming cut 3 bases from V and 6 bases from J; bases unmatched to any gene: 6. The germline V gene encodes CDR1 SGHRS and CDR2 YFSETQ. The CDR3 is 15 residues long. In nucleotides, the CDR3 is TGCGCCAGCAGCTGGGACAGGGGAGTAATCAATGAGCAGTTCTTC. This codes for CASSWDRGVINEQFF.

This clone was counted between two and nine times. DNA of the CDR3: TGTGCCAGCAGTGGCCGGGCCCATGAAAAACTGTTTTTT. Its protein is CASSGRAHEKLFF. The chain carries TRBV25-1 and TRBJ1-4; D is ambiguous. Trimming took 4 bases from V and 6 from J, leaving 9 bases between them. The CDR3 has 13 amino acids. The germline V gene has CDR1 MGHDK and CDR2 SYGVNS.

The chain joins TRBV13 to TRBJ2-7; D remains ambiguous. This CDR3 comprises 14 residues. The V gene lost 0 bases and the J gene lost 1 base, with 7 bases spanning the gap. The germline V gene has CDR1 PRHDT and CDR2 FYEKMQ (reference sequence). The CDR3 sequence is CASSLGAASYEQYF. The DNA of the CDR3 is TGTGCCAGCAGCTTAGGGGCAGCATCCTACGAGCAGTACTTC.

This clone was recorded only once. Here the CDR3 reads CSVEDPQGRAETQYF. DNA for the CDR3: TGCAGCGTTGAAGATCCCCAGGGTAGGGCCGAGACCCAGTACTTC. The rearrangement joins TRBV29-1 to TRBJ2-5, with D possibly TRBD1 on 5 matching bases. Germline lookup yields CDR1 SQVTM and CDR2 ANQGSEA. V lost 0 bases to trimming and J lost 5 bases, with 16 bases between them. CDR3 size: 15 residues. The full variable domain, in which reference TRBV29-1 and TRBJ2-5 provide the parts outside the CDR3, is SAVISQKPSRDICQRGTSLTIQCQVDSQVTMMFWYRQQPGQSLTLIATANQGSEATYESGFVIDKFPISRPNLTFSTLTVSNMSPEDSSIYLCSVEDPQGRAETQYFGPGTRLLVL.

This clone was counted between two and nine times. The gene calls are TRBV19 and TRBJ1-5; D not resolved. The length of the CDR3 is 14 residues. Between the trimmed V and J ends, which lost 7 bases and 7 bases, there was a span of 17 bases. The germline V gene has CDR1 LNHDA and CDR2 SQIVND (reference sequence). CDR3 nucleotide sequence: TGTGCCAGTATCCTATCTCGGGGAGGGCAGCCCCAGCATTTT. Translated: CASILSRGGQPQHF.

The chain links TRBV19 to TRBJ1-3, with no clear D. The V gene's germline CDR1 is LNHDA and CDR2 SQIVND (reference sequence). This CDR3 comprises 13 residues. V was trimmed by 5 bases and J by 0 bases, leaving 5 bases between them. The CDR3, as DNA: TGTGCCAGTAGTGGCTTCTCTGGAAACACCATATATTTT. Its protein product is CASSGFSGNTIYF.

The J gene is TRBJ2-1, the V gene TRBV27, with a tentative D call TRBD1 (6 bases). The CDR3 loop spans 16 amino acids. CDR1 and CDR2 (germline): MNHEY, SMNVEV (reference sequence). The ends were cut back, 3 bases at V and 3 bases at J, with 15 bases in the middle. CDR3: CASSFSWGPNYNEQFF. CDR3 DNA: TGTGCCAGCAGTTTTTCCTGGGGGCCTAACTACAATGAGCAGTTCTTC.